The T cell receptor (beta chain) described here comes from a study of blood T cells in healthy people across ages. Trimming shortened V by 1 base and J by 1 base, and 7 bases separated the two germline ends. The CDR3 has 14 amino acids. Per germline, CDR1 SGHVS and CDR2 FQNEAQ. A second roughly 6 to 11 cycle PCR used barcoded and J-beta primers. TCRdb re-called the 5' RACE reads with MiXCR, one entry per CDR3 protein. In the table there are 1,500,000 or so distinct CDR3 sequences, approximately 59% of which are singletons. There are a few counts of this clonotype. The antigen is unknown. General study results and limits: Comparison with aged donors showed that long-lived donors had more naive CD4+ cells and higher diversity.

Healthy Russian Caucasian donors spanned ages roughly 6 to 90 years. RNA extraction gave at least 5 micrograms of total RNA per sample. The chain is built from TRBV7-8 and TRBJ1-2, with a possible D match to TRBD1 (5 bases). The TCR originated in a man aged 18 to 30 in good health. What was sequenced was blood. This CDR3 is CASSLEGDNYGYTF. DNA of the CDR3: TGTGCCAGCAGCTTAGAAGGGGATAACTATGGCTACACCTTC. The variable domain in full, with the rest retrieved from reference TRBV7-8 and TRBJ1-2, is GAGVSQSPRYKVAKRGQDVALRCDPISGHVSLFWYQQALGQGPEFLTYFQNEAQLDKSGLPSDRFFAERPEGSVSTLKIQRTQQEDSAVYLCASSLEGDNYGYTFGSGTRLTVV.